Listed here are 12 T cell receptor beta chains from one sample, sequenced in a study of blood T cells in healthy people across ages. Primed by a sample-barcoded 5' primer and a J-beta primer mix, a second PCR proceeded for 7 to 11 cycles. From the 5' RACE reads, TCRdb called clonotypes with MiXCR, one entry per CDR3 protein. This table holds hundreds of thousands of distinct CDR3 sequences, around 45% found once. The specimen was blood. All receptors come from a man between 60 and 70 years old in good health.

The chain recombines TRBV25-1 with TRBJ2-7, with 10 bases lining up with TRBD1. This CDR3 region has 15 residues. V shed 4 bases, J shed 3 bases, and the junction held 6 bases outside the gene matches. CDR1 is MGHDK and CDR2 is SYGVNS in the germline V gene. CDR3 in amino acids: CASSGSGTGDYEQYF. For the CDR3, the DNA is TGTGCCAGCAGTGGGTCCGGGACAGGGGACTACGAGCAGTACTTC.

This clonotype has only a few counts. This chain uses TRBV7-2 with TRBJ2-7; D not certain. The V end was cut by 0 bases, the J end by 2 bases, with 8 bases between. CDR1 and CDR2 (germline): SGHTA, FQGNSA. The CDR3 has 14 amino acids. Here the CDR3 DNA reads TGTGCCAGCAGCTTAGCGACAAACCCCTACGAGCAGTACTTC. Its protein is CASSLATNPYEQYF.

The gene calls are TRBV18 and TRBJ2-1, with 8 bases that match TRBD1. CDR1 and CDR2 (germline): KGHSH, LQKENI. CDR3 length: 15 residues. Trimming at V came to 6 bases and at J to 10 bases, leaving 14 bases not matched to a gene. In nucleotides, the CDR3 is TGTGCCAGCTCGTCCTCGGGACAGGAAAGCAAAGAGCAGTTCTTC. This sequence encodes CASSSSGQESKEQFF.

The chain couples TRBV2 to TRBJ1-6, with TRBD1 matching over 8 bases. The CDR3 is made up of 19 amino acids. With 4 bases clipped from V and 5 bases from J, the junction kept 16 bases outside the gene matches. CDR1 and CDR2 from the germline V gene are SNHLY and FYNNEI. The CDR3 protein is CASSVYVPSNRGNNSPLHF. The CDR3 DNA is TGTGCCAGCAGTGTTTACGTTCCCAGTAACAGGGGGAATAATTCACCCCTCCACTTT.

This chain joins TRBV14 and TRBJ1-2, with D tentatively TRBD1 (6 bases). V was shortened by 5 bases and J by 2 bases, with 9 bases between the two germline ends. CDR3 length: 13 residues. Germline V gene lookup returns CDR1 SGHDN and CDR2 FVKESK. The CDR3 reads CASSGQRNYGYTF. DNA for the CDR3: TGTGCCAGCAGCGGACAGCGGAACTATGGCTACACCTTC.

The gene calls are TRBV29-1 and TRBJ2-4; no reliable D call. The V gene lost 6 bases and the J gene lost 0 bases, with 21 bases spanning the gap. The germline V gene has CDR1 SQVTM and CDR2 ANQGSEA. This CDR3 contains 17 residues. The CDR3 coding sequence is TGCAGCGTGCTAACCTGGCCCGTCCTTATAGCCAAAAACATTCAGTACTTC. Translated, it gives CSVLTWPVLIAKNIQYF.

Regarding this clonotype: The CDR3 end shows no conserved phenylalanine or tryptophan, and so a read error is likely. The chain employs TRBV11-2 and TRBJ1-2; D is possibly TRBD1 (5 bases). The CDR3 runs 16 residues. Germline V gene lookup returns CDR1 SGHAT and CDR2 FQNNGV. Trimming removed 0 bases from V and 8 bases from J, with 19 bases in between. The CDR3 DNA is TGTGCCAGCAGCTTAGATAGCGAGGGGCGCGGGTACGGCTACACCTTA. Protein sequence: CASSLDSEGRGYGYTL.

This clonotype showed up just a few times. The rearrangement links TRBV7-2 to TRBJ2-7; 8 bases are shared with TRBD2. The germline gives CDR1 SGHTA, CDR2 FQGNSA. The trim removed 2 bases at V and 6 bases at J, leaving 9 bases unmatched. CDR3 length: 15 residues. The CDR3 spells CASSLSTSGGAEQYF. The CDR3 DNA reads as TGTGCCAGCAGCTTATCCACTAGCGGCGGGGCCGAGCAGTACTTC.

Only a few counts were recorded for this clonotype. This chain uses TRBV12-3 or TRBV12-4 with TRBJ2-1, with TRBD1 as a possible D gene (6 bases). Between the trimmed V and J ends, which lost 0 bases and 5 bases, there was a span of 8 bases. The CDR3 has 14 amino acids. In DNA form, the CDR3 reads TGTGCCAGCAGTTTAGCGCAGGGGAACAATGAGCAGTTCTTC. This sequence encodes CASSLAQGNNEQFF.

The rearrangement links TRBV3-1 to TRBJ2-3; D remains ambiguous. The germline V and J ends were trimmed by 1 base and 2 bases, with 10 bases remaining between them. From germline, CDR1 is LGHDT and CDR2 YNNKEL (reference sequence). The CDR3 is 15 amino acids. The DNA for the CDR3 is TGTGCCAGCAGCCAAGTGGGGTGGGCCACAGATACGCAGTATTTT. Amino acids: CASSQVGWATDTQYF.

Comments on this clonotype: Compared with germline, one end of the junction differs, possibly owing to a read error. The chain has TRBV7-2 and TRBJ1-5; TRBD1 aligns across 10 bases. The germline CDR1 and CDR2 sequences are SGHTA and FQGNSA. This CDR3 has 15 residues. In nucleotides, the CDR3 is TGTGTCAGCAGCTCCGGGACAGGGGAGAATCAGCCCCAGCATTTT. Amino acid sequence: CVSSSGTGENQPQHF.

The rearrangement links TRBV5-1 to TRBJ1-1, with 8 bases lining up with TRBD1. Germline V gene lookup returns CDR1 SGHRS and CDR2 YFSETQ. CDR3 length equals 15 residues. J gave up 4 bases and V 1 base, and 6 bases lay outside the gene matches. CDR3 sequence: CASSLTTGVGTEAFF. DNA for the CDR3: TGCGCCAGCAGCTTGACGACAGGGGTAGGCACTGAAGCTTTCTTT.